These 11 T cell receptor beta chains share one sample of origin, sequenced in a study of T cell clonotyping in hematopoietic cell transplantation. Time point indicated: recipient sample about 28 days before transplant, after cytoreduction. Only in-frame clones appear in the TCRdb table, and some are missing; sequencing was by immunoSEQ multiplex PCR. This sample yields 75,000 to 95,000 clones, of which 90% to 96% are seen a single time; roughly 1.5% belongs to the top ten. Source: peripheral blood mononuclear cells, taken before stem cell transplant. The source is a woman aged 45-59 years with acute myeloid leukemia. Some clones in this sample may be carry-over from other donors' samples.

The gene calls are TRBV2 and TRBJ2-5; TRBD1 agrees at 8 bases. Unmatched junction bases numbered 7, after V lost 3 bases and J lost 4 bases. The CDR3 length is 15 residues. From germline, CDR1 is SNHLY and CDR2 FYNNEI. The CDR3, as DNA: TGTGCCAGCAGTGAGTCAGGGGGCCTCCCAGAGACCCAGTACTTC. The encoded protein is CASSESGGLPETQYF.

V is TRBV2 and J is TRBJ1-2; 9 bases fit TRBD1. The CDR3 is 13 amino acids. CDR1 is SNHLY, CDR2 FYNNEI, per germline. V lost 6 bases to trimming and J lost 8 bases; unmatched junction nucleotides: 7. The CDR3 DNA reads TGTGCCAGCAGGGGGGGACAGGGAAGAGGCTACACCTTC. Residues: CASRGGQGRGYTF.

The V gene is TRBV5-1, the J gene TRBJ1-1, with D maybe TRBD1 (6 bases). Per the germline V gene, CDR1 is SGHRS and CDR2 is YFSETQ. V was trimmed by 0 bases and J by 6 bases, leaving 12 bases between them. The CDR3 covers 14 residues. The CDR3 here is CASSLDTGLSEAFF. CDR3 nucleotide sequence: TGCGCCAGCAGCTTGGATACAGGGCTGTCTGAAGCTTTCTTT.

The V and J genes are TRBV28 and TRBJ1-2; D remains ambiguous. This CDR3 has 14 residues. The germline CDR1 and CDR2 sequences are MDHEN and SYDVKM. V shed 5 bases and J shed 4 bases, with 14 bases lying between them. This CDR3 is CASSPDPKIYGYTF. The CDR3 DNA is TGTGCCAGCAGTCCCGATCCGAAAATCTATGGCTACACCTTC.

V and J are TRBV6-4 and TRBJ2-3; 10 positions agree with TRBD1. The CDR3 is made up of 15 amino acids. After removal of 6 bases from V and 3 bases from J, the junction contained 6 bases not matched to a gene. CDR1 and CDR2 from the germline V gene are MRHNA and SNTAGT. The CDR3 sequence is CASSMTGGMTDTQYF. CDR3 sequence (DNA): TGTGCCAGCAGCATGACAGGGGGCATGACAGATACGCAGTATTTT.

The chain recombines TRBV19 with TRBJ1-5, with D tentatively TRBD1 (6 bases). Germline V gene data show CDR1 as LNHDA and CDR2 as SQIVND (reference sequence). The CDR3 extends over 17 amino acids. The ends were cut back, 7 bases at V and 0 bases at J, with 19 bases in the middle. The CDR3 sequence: CASTIGGALTSNQPQHF. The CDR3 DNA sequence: TGTGCCAGTACCATCGGGGGGGCCCTTACTAGCAATCAGCCCCAGCATTTT.

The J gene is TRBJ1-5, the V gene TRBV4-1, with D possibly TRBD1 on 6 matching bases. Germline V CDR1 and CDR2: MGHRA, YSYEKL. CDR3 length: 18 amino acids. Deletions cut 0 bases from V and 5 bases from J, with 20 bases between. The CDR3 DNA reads TGCGCCAGCAGCCAAGATAGTCAGGGGAAAGGTTCATATCAGCCCCAGCATTTT. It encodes CASSQDSQGKGSYQPQHF.

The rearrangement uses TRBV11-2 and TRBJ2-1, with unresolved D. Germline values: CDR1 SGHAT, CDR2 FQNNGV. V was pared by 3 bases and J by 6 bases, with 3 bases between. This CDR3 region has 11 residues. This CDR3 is CASSLVNEQFF. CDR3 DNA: TGTGCCAGCAGCTTGGTCAATGAGCAGTTCTTC.

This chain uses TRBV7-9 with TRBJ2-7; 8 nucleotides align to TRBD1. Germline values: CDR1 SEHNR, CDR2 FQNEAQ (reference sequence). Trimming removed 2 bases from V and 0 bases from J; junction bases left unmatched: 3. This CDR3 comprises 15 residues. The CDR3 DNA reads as TGTGCCAGCAGCTTACAGGGGGCAAGCTCCTACGAGCAGTACTTC. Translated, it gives CASSLQGASSYEQYF.

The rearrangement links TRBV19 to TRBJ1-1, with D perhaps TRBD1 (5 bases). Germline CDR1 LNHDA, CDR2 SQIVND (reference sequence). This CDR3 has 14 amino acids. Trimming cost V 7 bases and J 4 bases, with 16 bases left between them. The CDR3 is CASTWDGGRTEAFF. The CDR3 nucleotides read TGTGCCAGTACCTGGGACGGCGGGCGCACTGAAGCTTTCTTT.

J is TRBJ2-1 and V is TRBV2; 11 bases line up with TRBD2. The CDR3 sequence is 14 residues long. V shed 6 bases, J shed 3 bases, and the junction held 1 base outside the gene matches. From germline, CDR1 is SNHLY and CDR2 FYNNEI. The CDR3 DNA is TGTGCCAGCAGCCTAGCGGGGGGCTACAATGAGCAGTTCTTC. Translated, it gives CASSLAGGYNEQFF. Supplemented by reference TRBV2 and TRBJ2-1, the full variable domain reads EPEVTQTPSHQVTQMGQEVILRCVPISNHLYFYWYRQILGQKVEFLVSFYNNEISEKSEIFDDQFSVERPDGSNFTLKIRSTKLEDSAMYFCASSLAGGYNEQFFGPGTRLTVL.